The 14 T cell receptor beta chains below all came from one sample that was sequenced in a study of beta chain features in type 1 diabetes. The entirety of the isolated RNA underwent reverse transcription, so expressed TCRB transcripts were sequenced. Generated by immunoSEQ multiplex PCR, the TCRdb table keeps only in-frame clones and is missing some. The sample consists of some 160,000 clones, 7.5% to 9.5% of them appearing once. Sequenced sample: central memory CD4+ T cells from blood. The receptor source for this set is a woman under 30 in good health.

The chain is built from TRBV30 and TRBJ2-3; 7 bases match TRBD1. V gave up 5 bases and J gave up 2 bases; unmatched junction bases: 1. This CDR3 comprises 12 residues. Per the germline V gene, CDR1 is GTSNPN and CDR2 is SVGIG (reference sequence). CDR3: CAWGTATDTQYF. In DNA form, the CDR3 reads TGTGCCTGGGGGACAGCCACAGATACGCAGTATTTT.

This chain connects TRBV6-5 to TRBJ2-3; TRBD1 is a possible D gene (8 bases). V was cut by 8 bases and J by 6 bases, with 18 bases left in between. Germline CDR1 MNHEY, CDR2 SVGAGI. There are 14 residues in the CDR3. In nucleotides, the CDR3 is TGTGCCAGCGGAAGAAAACAGGGGGGGGATACGCAGTATTTT. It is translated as CASGRKQGGDTQYF.

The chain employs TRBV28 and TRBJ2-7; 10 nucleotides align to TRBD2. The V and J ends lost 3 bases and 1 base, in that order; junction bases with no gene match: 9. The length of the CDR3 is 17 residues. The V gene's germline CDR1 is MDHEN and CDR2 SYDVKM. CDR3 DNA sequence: TGTGCCAGCAGTTTGTACGGTCTGACTAGCGGGTCCTACGAGCAGTACTTC. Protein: CASSLYGLTSGSYEQYF.

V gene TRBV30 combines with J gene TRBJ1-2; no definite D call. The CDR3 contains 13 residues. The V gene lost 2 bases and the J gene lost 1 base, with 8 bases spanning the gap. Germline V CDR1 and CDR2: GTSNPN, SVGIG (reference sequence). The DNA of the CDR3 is TGTGCCTGGAGTCTACCATTTAACTATGGCTACACCTTC. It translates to CAWSLPFNYGYTF.

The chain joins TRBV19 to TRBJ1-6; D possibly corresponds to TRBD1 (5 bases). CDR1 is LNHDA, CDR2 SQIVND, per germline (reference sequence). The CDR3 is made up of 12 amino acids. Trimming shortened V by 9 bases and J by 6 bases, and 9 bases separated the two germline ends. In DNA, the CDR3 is TGTGCCAGCGGACATTTTAATTCACCCCTCCACTTT. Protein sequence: CASGHFNSPLHF.

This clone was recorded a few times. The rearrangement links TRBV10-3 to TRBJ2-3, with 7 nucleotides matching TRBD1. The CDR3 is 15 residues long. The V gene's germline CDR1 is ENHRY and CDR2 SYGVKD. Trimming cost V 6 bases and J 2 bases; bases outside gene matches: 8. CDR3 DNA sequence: TGTGCCATCAGCTCCCTTGGACAGGACACAGATACGCAGTATTTT. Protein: CAISSLGQDTDTQYF.

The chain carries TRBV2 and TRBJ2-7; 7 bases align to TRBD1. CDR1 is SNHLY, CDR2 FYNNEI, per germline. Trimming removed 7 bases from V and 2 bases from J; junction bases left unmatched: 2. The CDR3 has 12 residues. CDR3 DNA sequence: TGTGCCAGCAATCAGGGGGCCTACGAGCAGTACTTC. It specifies CASNQGAYEQYF.

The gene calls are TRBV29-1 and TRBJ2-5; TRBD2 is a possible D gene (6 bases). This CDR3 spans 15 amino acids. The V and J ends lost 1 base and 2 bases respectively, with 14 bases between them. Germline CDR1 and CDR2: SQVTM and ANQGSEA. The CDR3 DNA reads TGCAGCGTTGAAGTCGGGGGAGTGGCTCAAGAGACCCAGTACTTC. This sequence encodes CSVEVGGVAQETQYF.

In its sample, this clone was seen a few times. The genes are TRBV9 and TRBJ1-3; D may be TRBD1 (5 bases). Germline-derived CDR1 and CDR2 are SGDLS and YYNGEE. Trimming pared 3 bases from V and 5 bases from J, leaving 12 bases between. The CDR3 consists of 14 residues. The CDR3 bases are TGTGCCAGCAGCGAGGACACCTTGAGAAACACCATATATTTT. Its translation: CASSEDTLRNTIYF.

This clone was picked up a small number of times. CDR3 nucleotides: TGTGCCAGCAACGGACAGGGGAGATTCTATGGCTACACCTTC. Translated: CASNGQGRFYGYTF. V gene TRBV4-2 combines with J gene TRBJ1-2; 9 bases match TRBD1. CDR1 and CDR2 from the germline V gene are LGHNA and YNFKEQ. The CDR3 has 14 residues. Trimming at V came to 7 bases and at J to 4 bases, leaving 7 bases not matched to a gene.

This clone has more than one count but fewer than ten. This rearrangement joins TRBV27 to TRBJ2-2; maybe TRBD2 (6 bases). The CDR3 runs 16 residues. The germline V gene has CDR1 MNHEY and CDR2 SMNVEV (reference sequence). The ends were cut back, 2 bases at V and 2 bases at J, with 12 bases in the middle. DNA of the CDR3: TGTGCCAGCAGTTTAGTAGGGACTTTAAACACCGGGGAGCTGTTTTTT. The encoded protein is CASSLVGTLNTGELFF.

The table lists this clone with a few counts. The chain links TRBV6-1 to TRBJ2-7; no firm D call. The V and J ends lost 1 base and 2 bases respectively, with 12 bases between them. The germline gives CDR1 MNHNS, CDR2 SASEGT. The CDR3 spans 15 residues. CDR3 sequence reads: CASSEGGSEAYEQYF. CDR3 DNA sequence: TGTGCCAGCAGTGAAGGTGGCAGCGAGGCCTACGAGCAGTACTTC.

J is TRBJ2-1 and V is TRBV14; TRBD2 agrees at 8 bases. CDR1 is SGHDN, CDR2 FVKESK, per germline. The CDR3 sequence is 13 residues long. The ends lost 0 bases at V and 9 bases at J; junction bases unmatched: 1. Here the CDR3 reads CASSQDGGGEQFF. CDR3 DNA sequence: TGTGCCAGCAGCCAAGACGGGGGGGGTGAGCAGTTCTTC.

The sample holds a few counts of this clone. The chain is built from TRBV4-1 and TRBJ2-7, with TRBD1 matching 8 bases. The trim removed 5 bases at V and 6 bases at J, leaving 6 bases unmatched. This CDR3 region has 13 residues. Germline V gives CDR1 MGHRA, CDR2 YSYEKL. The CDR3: CASSARTGFEQYF. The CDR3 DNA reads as TGCGCCAGCAGCGCCCGGACAGGGTTCGAGCAGTACTTC.